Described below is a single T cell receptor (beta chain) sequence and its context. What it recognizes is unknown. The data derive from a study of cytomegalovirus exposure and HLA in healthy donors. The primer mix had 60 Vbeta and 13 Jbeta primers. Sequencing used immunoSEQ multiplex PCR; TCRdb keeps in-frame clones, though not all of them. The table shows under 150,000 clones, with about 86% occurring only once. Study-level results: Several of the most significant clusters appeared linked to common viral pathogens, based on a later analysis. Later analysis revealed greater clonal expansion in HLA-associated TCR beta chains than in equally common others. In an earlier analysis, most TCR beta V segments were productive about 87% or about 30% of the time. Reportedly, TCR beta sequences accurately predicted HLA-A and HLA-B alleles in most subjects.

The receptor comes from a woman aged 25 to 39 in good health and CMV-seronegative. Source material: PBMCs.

The CDR3 protein is CATSKGGLAGTDTQYF. CDR3 coding DNA: TGTGCCACCAGCAAAGGGGGACTAGCGGGGACAGATACGCAGTATTTT. The rearrangement links TRBV15 to TRBJ2-3; the match to TRBD2 covers 13 bases. V trimming: 4 bases; J trimming: 3 bases; junction bases outside the gene matches: 4. The CDR3 has 16 residues. The germline V gene has CDR1 LNHNV and CDR2 YYDKDF (reference sequence).